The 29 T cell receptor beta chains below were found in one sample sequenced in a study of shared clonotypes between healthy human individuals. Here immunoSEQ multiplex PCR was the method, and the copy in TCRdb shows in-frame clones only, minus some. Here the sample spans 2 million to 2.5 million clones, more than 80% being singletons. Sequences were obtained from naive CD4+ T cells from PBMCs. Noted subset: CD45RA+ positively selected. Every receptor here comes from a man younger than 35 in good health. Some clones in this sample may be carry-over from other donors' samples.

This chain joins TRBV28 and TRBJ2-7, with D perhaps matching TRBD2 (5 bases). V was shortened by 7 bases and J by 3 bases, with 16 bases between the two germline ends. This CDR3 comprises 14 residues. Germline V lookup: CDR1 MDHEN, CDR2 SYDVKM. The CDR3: CASTRPGSLYEQYF. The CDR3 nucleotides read TGTGCCAGCACCCGCCCGGGATCACTCTACGAGCAGTACTTC.

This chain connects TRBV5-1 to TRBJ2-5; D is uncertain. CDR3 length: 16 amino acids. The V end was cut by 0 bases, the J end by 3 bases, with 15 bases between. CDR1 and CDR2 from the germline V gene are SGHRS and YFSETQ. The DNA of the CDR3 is TGCGCCAGCAGCTTGGCGTTTCGAGCCCTTGAAGAGACCCAGTACTTC. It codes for CASSLAFRALEETQYF.

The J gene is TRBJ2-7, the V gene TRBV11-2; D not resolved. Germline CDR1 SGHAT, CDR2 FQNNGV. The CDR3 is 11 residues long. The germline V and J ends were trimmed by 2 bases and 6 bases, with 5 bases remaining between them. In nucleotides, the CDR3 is TGTGCCAGCAGCTTATCTGTCGAGCAGTACTTC. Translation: CASSLSVEQYF. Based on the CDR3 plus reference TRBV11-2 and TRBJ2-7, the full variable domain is EAGVAQSPRYKIIEKRQSVAFWCNPISGHATLYWYQQILGQGPKLLIQFQNNGVVDDSQLPKDRFSAERLKGVDSTLKIQPAKLEDSAVYLCASSLSVEQYFGPGTRLTVT.

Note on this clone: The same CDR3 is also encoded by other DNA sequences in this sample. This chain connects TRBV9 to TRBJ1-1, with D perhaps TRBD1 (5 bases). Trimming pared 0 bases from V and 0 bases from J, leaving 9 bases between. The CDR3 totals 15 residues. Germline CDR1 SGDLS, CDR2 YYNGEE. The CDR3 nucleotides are TGTGCCAGCAGCGTAGCTACAGGAATGAACACTGAAGCTTTCTTT. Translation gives CASSVATGMNTEAFF.

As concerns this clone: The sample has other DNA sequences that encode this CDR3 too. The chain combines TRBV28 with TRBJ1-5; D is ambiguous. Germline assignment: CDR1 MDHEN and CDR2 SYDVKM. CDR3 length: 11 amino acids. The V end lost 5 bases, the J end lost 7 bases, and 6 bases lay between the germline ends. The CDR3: CASSANQPQHF. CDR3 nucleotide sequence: TGTGCCAGCAGTGCAAACCAGCCCCAGCATTTT.

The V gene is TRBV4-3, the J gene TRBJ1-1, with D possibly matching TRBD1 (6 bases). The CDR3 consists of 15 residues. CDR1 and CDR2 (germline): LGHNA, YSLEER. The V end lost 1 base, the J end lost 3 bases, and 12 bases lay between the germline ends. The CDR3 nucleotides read TGCGCCAGCAGCCAAGCCAGGGGTCGGCACACTGAAGCTTTCTTT. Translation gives CASSQARGRHTEAFF.

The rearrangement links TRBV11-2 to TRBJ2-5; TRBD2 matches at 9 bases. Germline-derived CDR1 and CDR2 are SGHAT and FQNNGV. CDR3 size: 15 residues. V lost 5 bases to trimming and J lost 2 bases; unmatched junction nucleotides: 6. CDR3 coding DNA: TGTGCCAGCAGCACCCGACTAGCGGAACAAGAGACCCAGTACTTC. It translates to CASSTRLAEQETQYF.

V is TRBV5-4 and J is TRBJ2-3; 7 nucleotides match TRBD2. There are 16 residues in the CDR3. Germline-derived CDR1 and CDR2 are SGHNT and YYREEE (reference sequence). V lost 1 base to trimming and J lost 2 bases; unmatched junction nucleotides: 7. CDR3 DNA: TGTGCCAGCAGCTTGATCTCGGGGGGTCCCACAGATACGCAGTATTTT. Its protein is CASSLISGGPTDTQYF.

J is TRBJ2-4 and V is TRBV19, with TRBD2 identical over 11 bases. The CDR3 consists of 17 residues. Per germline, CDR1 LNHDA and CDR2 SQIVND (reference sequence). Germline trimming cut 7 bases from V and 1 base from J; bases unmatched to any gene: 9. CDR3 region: CASMVTSGSRAKNIQYF. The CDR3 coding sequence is TGTGCCAGTATGGTAACTAGCGGGAGTCGGGCCAAAAACATTCAGTACTTC.

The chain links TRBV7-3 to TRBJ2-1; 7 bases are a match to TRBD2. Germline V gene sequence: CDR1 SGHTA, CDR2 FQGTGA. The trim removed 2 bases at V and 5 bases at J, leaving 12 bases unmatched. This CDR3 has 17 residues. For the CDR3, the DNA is TGTGCCAGCAGCTTATTGGGCGGGAGCGGGCGGAACAATGAGCAGTTCTTC. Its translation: CASSLLGGSGRNNEQFF.

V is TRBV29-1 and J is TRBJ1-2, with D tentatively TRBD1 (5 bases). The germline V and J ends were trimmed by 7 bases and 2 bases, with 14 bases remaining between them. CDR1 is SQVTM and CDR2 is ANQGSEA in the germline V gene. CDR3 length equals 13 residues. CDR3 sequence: CSGTQGVNYGYTF. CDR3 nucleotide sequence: TGCAGCGGAACTCAGGGAGTCAACTATGGCTACACCTTC.

The CDR3 here is CASSEASSRTGASYGYTF. The CDR3 DNA is TGTGCCAGCAGTGAAGCTTCATCGAGGACGGGGGCCAGCTATGGCTACACCTTC. The V call is TRBV6-1, the J call TRBJ1-2; tentatively, D is TRBD1 (6 bases). V was clipped by 0 bases and J by 4 bases, with 21 bases between them. The CDR3 contains 18 residues. Germline lookup yields CDR1 MNHNS and CDR2 SASEGT.

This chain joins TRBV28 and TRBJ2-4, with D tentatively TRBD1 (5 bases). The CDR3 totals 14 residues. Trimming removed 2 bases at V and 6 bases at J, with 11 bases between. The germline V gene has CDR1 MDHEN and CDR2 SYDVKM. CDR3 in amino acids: CASSLQGGLNIQYF. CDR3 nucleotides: TGTGCCAGCAGTTTACAGGGCGGTTTAAACATTCAGTACTTC.

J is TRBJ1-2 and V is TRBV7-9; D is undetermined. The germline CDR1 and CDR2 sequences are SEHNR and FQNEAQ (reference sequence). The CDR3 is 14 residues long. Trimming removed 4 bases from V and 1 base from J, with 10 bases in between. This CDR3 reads CASSSPPGNYGYTF. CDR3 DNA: TGTGCCAGCAGCTCCCCTCCCGGTAACTATGGCTACACCTTC. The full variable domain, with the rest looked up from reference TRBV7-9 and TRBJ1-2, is DTGVSQNPRHKITKRGQNVTFRCDPISEHNRLYWYRQTLGQGPEFLTYFQNEAQLEKSRLLSDRFSAERPKGSFSTLEIQRTEQGDSAMYLCASSSPPGNYGYTFGSGTRLTVV.

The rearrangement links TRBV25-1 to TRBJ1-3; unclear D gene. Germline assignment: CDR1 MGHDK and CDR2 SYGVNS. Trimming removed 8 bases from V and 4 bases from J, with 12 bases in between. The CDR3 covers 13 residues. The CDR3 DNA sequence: TGTGCCAGCTGTCGTAACAGCGGAAACACCATATATTTT. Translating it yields CASCRNSGNTIYF.

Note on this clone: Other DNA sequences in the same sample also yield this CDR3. CDR3 amino acids: CASSPRTGGGETQYF. The CDR3 DNA follows: TGTGCCAGCTCACCCCGGACAGGGGGCGGAGAGACCCAGTACTTC. V is TRBV18 and J is TRBJ2-5, with 11 bases matching TRBD1. V dropped 3 bases and J dropped 4; count of bases not matched to a gene: 4. The CDR3 contains 15 residues. The V gene's germline CDR1 is KGHSH and CDR2 LQKENI.

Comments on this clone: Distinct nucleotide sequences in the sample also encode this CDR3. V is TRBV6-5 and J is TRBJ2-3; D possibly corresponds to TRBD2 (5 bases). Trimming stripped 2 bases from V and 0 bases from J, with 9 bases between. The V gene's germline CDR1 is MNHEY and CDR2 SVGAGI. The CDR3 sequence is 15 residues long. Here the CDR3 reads CASSYRGLSTDTQYF. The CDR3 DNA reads TGTGCCAGCAGTTACCGGGGATTAAGCACAGATACGCAGTATTTT.

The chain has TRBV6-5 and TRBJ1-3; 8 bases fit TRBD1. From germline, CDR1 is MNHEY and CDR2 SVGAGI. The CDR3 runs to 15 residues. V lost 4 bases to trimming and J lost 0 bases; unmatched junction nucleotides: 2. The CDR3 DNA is TGTGCCAGCAGTTCTACAGGGGGCTCTGGAAACACCATATATTTT. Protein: CASSSTGGSGNTIYF.

CDR3 sequence: CAISGSGREDTQYF. The CDR3 nucleotides read TGTGCCATCAGTGGGAGCGGGAGGGAAGATACGCAGTATTTT. V usage is TRBV10-3 and J usage is TRBJ2-3, with 10 positions matching TRBD2. This CDR3 region has 14 residues. The germline V gene encodes CDR1 ENHRY and CDR2 SYGVKD. The trim removed 4 bases at V and 5 bases at J, leaving 3 bases unmatched.

The DNA for the CDR3 is TGTGCCAGCAGCGACCGAGATACGCAGTATTTT. Translating gives CASSDRDTQYF. This chain joins TRBV28 and TRBJ2-3; the D is unclear. Germline values: CDR1 MDHEN, CDR2 SYDVKM. CDR3 length: 11 residues. Trimming took 6 bases from V and 5 from J, leaving 6 bases between them. Full variable domain (rest looked up from reference TRBV28 and TRBJ2-3): DVKVTQSSRYLVKRTGEKVFLECVQDMDHENMFWYRQDPGLGLRLIYFSYDVKMKEKGDIPEGYSVSREKKERFSLILESASTNQTSMYLCASSDRDTQYFGPGTRLTVL.

DNA for the CDR3: TGTGCCAGCAGCGTATTGGGCGGTGAAGCTTTCTTT. It specifies CASSVLGGEAFF. This chain joins TRBV9 and TRBJ1-1, with D hard to call. From germline, CDR1 is SGDLS and CDR2 YYNGEE. Trimming shortened V by 1 base and J by 7 bases, and 8 bases separated the two germline ends. CDR3 length: 12 amino acids.

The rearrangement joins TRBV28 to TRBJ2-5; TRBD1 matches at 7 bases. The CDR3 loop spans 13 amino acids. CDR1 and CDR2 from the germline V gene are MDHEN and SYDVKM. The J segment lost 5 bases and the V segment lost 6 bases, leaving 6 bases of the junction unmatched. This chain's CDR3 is CASRTGRGETQYF. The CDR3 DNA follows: TGTGCCAGCAGGACAGGGCGAGGGGAGACCCAGTACTTC.

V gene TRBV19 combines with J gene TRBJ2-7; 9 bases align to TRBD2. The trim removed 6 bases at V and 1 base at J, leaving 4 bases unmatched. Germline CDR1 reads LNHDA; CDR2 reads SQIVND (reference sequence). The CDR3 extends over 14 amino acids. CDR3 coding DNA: TGTGCCAGTAGGGCTAGCGGGACATCCTACGAGCAGTACTTC. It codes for CASRASGTSYEQYF.

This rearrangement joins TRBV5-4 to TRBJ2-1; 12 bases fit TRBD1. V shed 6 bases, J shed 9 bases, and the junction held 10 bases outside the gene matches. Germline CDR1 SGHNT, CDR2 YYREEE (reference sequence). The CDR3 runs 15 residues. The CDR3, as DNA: TGTGCCAGCATCGGAGGGACAGGGGGCAGCGGTGAGCAGTTCTTC. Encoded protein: CASIGGTGGSGEQFF.

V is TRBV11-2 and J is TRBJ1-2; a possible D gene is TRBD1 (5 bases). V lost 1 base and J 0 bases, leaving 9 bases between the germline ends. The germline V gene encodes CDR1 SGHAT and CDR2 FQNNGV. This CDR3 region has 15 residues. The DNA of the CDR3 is TGTGCCAGCAGCTTAGTGCCAGGGACTAACTATGGCTACACCTTC. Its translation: CASSLVPGTNYGYTF.

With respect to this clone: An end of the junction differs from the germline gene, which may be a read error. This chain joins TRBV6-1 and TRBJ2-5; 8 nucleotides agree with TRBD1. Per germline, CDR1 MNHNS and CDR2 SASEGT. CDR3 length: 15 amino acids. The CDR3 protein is CASREGPQGGETQYF. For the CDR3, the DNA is TGTGCCAGCAGGGAAGGGCCACAGGGGGGAGAGACCCAGTACTTC.

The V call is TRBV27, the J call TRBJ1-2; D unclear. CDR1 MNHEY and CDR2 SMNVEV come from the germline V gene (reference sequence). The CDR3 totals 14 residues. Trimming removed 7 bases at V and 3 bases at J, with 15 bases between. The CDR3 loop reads CASTSRPEDYGYTF. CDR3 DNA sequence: TGTGCCAGCACCTCGAGACCGGAGGACTATGGCTACACCTTC.

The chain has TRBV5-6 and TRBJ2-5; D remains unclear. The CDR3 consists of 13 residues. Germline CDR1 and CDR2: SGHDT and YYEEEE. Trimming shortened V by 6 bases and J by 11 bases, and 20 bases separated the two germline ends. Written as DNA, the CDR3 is TGTGCCAGCACCCTTCCCAAGGCCGCGGAGCAGTACTTC. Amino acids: CASTLPKAAEQYF. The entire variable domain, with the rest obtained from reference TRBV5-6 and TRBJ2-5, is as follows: DAGVTQSPTHLIKTRGQQVTLRCSPKSGHDTVSWYQQALGQGPQFIFQYYEEEERQRGNFPDRFSGHQFPNYSSELNVNALLLGDSALYLCASTLPKAAEQYFGPGTRLLVL.

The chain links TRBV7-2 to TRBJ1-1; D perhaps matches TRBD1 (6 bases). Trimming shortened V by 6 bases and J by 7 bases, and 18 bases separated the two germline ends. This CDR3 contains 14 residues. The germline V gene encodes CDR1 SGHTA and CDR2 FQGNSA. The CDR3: CASSPNRGWLEAFF. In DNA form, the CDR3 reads TGTGCCAGCAGTCCTAATAGGGGGTGGCTTGAAGCTTTCTTT.